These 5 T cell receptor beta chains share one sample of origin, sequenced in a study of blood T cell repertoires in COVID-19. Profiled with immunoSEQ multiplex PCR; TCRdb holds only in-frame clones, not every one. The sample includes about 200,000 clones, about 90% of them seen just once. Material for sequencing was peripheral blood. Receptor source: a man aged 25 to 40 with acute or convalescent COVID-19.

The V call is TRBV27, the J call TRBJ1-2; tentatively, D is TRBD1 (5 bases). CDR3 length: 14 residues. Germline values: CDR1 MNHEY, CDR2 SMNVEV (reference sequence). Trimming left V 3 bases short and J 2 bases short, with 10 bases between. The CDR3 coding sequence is TGTGCCAGCAGTTTTTCCAGGGTGAACTATGGCTACACCTTC. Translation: CASSFSRVNYGYTF.

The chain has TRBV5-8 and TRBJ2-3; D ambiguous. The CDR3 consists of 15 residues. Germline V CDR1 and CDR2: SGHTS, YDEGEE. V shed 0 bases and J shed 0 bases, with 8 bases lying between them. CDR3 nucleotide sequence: TGTGCCAGCAGCTTGGATTACAGAAGCACAGATACGCAGTATTTT. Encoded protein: CASSLDYRSTDTQYF.

This chain's CDR3 is CASSSTSGRYTGELFF. DNA of the CDR3: TGTGCCAGCAGCAGTACTAGCGGGAGGTACACCGGGGAGCTGTTTTTT. The chain employs TRBV5-4 and TRBJ2-2; 12 bases map to TRBD2. Trimming cost V 4 bases and J 3 bases; bases outside gene matches: 4. This CDR3 comprises 16 residues. Per the germline V gene, CDR1 is SGHNT and CDR2 is YYREEE (reference sequence).

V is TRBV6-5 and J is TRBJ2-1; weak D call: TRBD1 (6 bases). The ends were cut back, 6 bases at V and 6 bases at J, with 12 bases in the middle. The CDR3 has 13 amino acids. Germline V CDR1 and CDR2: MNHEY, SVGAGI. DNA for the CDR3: TGTGCCAGCAGCCCAGGGGTTGGCAATGAGCAGTTCTTC. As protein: CASSPGVGNEQFF.

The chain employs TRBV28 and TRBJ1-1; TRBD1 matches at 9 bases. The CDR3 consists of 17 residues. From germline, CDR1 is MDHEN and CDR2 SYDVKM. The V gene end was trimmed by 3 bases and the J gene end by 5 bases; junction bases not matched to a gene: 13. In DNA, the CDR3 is TGTGCCAGCAGTTTCCCCGCCGGGACAGGGTTGGGTACTGAAGCTTTCTTT. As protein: CASSFPAGTGLGTEAFF.